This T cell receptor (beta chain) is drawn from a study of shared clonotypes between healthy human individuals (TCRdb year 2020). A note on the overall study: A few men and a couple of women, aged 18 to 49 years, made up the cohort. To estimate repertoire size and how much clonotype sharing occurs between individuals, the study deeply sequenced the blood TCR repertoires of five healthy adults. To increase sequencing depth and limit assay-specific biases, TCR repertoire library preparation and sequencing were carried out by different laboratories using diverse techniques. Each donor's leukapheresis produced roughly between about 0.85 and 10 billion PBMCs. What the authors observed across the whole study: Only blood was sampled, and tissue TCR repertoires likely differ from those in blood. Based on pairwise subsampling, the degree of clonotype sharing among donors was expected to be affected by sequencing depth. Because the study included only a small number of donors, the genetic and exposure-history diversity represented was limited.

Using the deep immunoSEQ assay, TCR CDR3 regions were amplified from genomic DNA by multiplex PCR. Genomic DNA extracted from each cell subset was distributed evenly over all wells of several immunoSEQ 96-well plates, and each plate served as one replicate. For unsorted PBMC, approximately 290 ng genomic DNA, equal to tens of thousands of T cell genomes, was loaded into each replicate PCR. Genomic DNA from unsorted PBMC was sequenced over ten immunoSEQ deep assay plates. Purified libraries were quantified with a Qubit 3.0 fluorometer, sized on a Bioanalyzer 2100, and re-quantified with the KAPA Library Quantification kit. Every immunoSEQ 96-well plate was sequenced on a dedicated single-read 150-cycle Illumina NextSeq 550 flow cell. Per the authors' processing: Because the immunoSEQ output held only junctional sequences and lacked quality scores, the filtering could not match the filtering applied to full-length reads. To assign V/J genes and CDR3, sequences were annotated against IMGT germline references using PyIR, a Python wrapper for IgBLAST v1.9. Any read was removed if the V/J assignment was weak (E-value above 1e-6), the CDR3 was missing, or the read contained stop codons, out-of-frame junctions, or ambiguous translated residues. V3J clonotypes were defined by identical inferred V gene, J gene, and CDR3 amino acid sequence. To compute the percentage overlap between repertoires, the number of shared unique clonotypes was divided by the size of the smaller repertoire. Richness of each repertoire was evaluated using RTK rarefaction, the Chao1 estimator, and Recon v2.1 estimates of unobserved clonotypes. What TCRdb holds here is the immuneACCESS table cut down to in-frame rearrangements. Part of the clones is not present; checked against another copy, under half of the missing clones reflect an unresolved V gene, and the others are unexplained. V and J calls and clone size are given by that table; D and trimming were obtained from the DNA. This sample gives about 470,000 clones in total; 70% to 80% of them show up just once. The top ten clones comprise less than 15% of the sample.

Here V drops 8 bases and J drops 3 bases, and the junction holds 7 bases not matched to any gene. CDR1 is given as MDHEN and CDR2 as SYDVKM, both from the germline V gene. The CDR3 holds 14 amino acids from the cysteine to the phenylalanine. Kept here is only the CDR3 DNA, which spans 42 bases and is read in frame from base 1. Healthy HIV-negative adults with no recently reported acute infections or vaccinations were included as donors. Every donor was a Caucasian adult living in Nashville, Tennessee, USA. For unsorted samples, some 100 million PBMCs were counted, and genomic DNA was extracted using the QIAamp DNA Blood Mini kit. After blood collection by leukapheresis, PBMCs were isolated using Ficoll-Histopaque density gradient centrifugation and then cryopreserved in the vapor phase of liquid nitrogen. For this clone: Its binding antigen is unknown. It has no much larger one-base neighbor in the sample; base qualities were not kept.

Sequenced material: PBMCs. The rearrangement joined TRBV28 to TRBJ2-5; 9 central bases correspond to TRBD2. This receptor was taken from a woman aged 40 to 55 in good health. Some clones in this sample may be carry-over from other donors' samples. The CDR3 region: CASAAAGGKETQYF. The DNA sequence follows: TGTGCCAGCGCGGCGGCGGGAGGGAAAGAGACCCAGTACTTC. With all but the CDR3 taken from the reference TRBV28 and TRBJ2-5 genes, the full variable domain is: DVKVTQSSRYLVKRTGEKVFLECVQDMDHENMFWYRQDPGLGLRLIYFSYDVKMKEKGDIPEGYSVSREKKERFSLILESASTNQTSMYLCASAAAGGKETQYFGPGTRLLVL.